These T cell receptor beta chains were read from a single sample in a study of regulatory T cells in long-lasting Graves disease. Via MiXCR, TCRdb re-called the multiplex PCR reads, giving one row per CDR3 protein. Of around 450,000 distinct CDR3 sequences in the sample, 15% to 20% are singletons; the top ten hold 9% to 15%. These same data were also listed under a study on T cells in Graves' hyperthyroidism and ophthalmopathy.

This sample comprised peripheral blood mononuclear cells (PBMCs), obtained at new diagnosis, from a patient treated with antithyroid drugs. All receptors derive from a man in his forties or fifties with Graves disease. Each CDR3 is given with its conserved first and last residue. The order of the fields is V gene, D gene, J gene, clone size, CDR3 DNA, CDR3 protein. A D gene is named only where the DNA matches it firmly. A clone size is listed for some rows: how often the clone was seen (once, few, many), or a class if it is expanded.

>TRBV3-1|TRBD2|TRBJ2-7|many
TGTGCCAGCAGCCAAGCTAGCGGGAGGGCCTACGAGCAGTACTTC
CASSQASGRAYEQYF
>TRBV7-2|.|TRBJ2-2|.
TGTGCCAGCAGCTTTGTAGTTATGTCCGGGGAGCTGTTTTTT
CASSFVVMSGELFF
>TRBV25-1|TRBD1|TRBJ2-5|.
TGTGCCAGCAGTGAATATGGGGGACAGGGAAAAGAGACCCAGTACTTC
CASSEYGGQGKETQYF
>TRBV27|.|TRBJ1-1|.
TGTGCCAGCAGTTCATGGGGGACGGGGAACACTGAAGCTTTCTTT
CASSSWGTGNTEAFF
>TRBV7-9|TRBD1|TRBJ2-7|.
TGTGCCAGCAGCGGGAGACAGGGGTCCCACGAGCAGTACTTC
CASSGRQGSHEQYF
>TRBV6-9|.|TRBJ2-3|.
TGTGCCAGCAGTTACAGGGGACGTGGGGGCACAGATACGCAGTATTTT
CASSYRGRGGTDTQYF
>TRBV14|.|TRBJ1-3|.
TGTGCCAGCAGCCAAGATCCCCGGGGACCTTACTCTGGAAACACCATATATTTT
CASSQDPRGPYSGNTIYF
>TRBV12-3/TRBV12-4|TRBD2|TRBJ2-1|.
TGTGCCAGCAGTTTAGGGTTCCTAGCGGGGGGGGAGCAGTTCTTC
CASSLGFLAGGEQFF
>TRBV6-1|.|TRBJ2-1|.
TGTGCCAGCAACCAGGAAGGGTTCCCGGAGCTCTTC
CASNQEGFPELF
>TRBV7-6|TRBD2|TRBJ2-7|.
TGTGCCAGCAGCCGACTTAGCGGGAGGCCCGAGCAGTACTTC
CASSRLSGRPEQYF
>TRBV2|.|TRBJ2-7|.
TGTGCCAGCAGTGAACAGGGGCAGGGAGTCGGAGAGCAGTACTTC
CASSEQGQGVGEQYF
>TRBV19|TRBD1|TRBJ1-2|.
TGTGCCAGTAGTATCGGGGGACAGGGATCCTATGGCTACACCTTC
CASSIGGQGSYGYTF
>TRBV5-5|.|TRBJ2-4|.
TGTGCCAGCAGCTTTTCCCCGAGGGAAAACATTCAGTACTTC
CASSFSPRENIQYF
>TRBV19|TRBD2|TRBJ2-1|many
TGTGCCAGTAGCCCGCGACTAGCGGGAGGCCTTAAACTAAACAATGAGCAGTTCTTC
CASSPRLAGGLKLNNEQFF
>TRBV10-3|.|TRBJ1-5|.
TGTGCCATCAGTACCTCCACAGGAACCTCTGAGCCCCAGCATTTT
CAISTSTGTSEPQHF
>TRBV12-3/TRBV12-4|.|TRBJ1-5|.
TGTGCCAGCAAGCCCCTGGGGGATCAGCCCCAGCATTTT
CASKPLGDQPQHF
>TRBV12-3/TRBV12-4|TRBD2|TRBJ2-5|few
TGTGCCAGCCGGGGGGGGGGCCTGTTCCAAGAGACCCAGTACTTC
CASRGGGLFQETQYF
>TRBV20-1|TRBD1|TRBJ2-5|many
TGCAGTGCTAGAGATAACAGGGGGGCCACGGAGACCCAGTACTTC
CSARDNRGATETQYF